What follows describes a single TCR beta chain. The data originate from a study of siplizumab effects on memory and regulatory T cells. Produced via immunoSEQ multiplex PCR; TCRdb's table is partial and in-frame only. This sample has about 97,000 clones, with 90% to 95% found just once. The germline V gene has CDR1 SGHVS and CDR2 FQNEAQ. V was clipped by 6 bases and J by 6 bases; unmatched bases: 6. This CDR3 has 14 amino acids. The receptor's source is a human donor in good health. The V gene is TRBV7-8, the J gene TRBJ2-7; the match to TRBD1 covers 12 bases. What was sequenced was CD4+ T cells sorted from blood. CDR3 sequence reads: CASRTGTGGSEQYF. CDR3 in DNA: TGTGCCAGCAGAACCGGGACAGGGGGCTCCGAGCAGTACTTC.